These 13 T cell receptor beta chains came from one sample sequenced in a study of long-term antiretroviral therapy in people with HIV (dated 2022 in TCRdb). The immunoSEQ hsTCRB v3.0 assay was used at survey level resolution to sequence the TRB variable region. TCRdb limited this immuneACCESS table to in-frame rearrangements with V and J called. A share of clones is missing; checked studies link under half to unresolved V genes, and the rest is unexplained. This sample lists some 35,000 clones; approximately 74% were detected once. Under 4% of the sample rests with the top ten. Sequencing was performed on unsorted PBMCs, taken 3 years after starting antiretroviral therapy. These receptor sequences come from a man between 50 and 59 years old with HIV.

This clone was seen only once. The V gene is TRBV7-9, the J gene TRBJ1-1; the D gene is possibly TRBD1 (5 bases). The CDR3 runs 15 residues. Trimming removed 1 base from V and 10 bases from J, with 19 bases in between. Germline CDR1 SEHNR, CDR2 FQNEAQ (reference sequence). This CDR3 is CASSLESQGELIAFF. In nucleotides, the CDR3 is TGTGCCAGCAGCTTAGAGAGCCAGGGAGAGTTGATAGCTTTCTTT.

The J gene is TRBJ2-2, the V gene TRBV19, with 12 positions matching TRBD1. V dropped 6 bases and J dropped 4; count of bases not matched to a gene: 6. CDR1 LNHDA and CDR2 SQIVND come from the germline V gene (reference sequence). CDR3 length: 16 amino acids. The CDR3 loop is CASSRGTGGITGELFF. The CDR3 DNA is TGTGCCAGTAGCCGAGGGACAGGGGGCATCACCGGGGAGCTGTTTTTT.

J is TRBJ2-2 and V is TRBV4-3; TRBD2 matches at 9 bases. V lost 0 bases and J lost 7; bases outside the gene matches: 6. The CDR3 spans 16 residues. CDR1 is LGHNA and CDR2 is YSLEER in the germline V gene. This CDR3 is CASSQDLAGGRGELFF. The CDR3 DNA follows: TGCGCCAGCAGCCAAGATCTCGCGGGAGGGCGCGGGGAGCTGTTTTTT.

J is TRBJ2-3 and V is TRBV5-5; D not certain. The V end lost 0 bases, the J end lost 2 bases, and 4 bases lay between the germline ends. CDR1 SGHKS and CDR2 YYEKEE come from the germline V gene (reference sequence). The CDR3 has 13 residues. CDR3 DNA sequence: TGTGCCAGCAGCTTGGCCTCCACAGATACGCAGTATTTT. This gives the protein CASSLASTDTQYF.

The rearrangement links TRBV11-3 to TRBJ2-5; the match to TRBD2 covers 8 bases. The CDR3 totals 15 residues. Germline loops: CDR1 SGHNT, CDR2 YENEEA. V trimming: 5 bases; J trimming: 5 bases; junction bases outside the gene matches: 10. The CDR3 bases are TGTGCCAGCAGCCGGGGGGGCCTCGCTGCGGAGACCCAGTACTTC. Its translation is CASSRGGLAAETQYF.

The chain joins TRBV5-6 to TRBJ1-2; maybe TRBD1 (5 bases). The V and J ends lost 4 bases and 5 bases respectively, with 12 bases between them. The CDR3 extends over 13 amino acids. Germline lookup yields CDR1 SGHDT and CDR2 YYEEEE. The CDR3 DNA reads TGTGCCAGCAGCCCGGGGGACCCGTATGGCTACACCTTC. This translates into CASSPGDPYGYTF.

The chain links TRBV11-3 to TRBJ2-2, with D possibly matching TRBD1 (5 bases). Trimming shortened V by 7 bases and J by 5 bases, and 8 bases separated the two germline ends. The length of the CDR3 is 12 residues. Looked up from germline, CDR1 is SGHNT and CDR2 is YENEEA. The DNA for the CDR3 is TGTGCCAGCACCCAGGGAACCGGGGAGCTGTTTTTT. Residues: CASTQGTGELFF.

The V call is TRBV7-7, the J call TRBJ2-5; D may be TRBD1 or TRBD2 (6 bases each). The CDR3 is 16 amino acids. The germline V gene has CDR1 SSHAT and CDR2 FNYEAQ (reference sequence). V was pared by 5 bases and J by 5 bases, with 21 bases between. CDR3 bases: TGTGCCAGCAGCCCGATAGGGGGGCTACCCAGTGAGACCCAGTACTTC. It codes for CASSPIGGLPSETQYF.

This clone was counted only a few times. This chain uses TRBV28 with TRBJ2-7; possibly TRBD1 for D (6 bases). With 3 bases removed from V and 0 bases from J, the gap between germline ends came to 12 bases. The CDR3 has 15 residues. Germline V gene data show CDR1 as MDHEN and CDR2 as SYDVKM. In DNA, the CDR3 is TGTGCCAGCAGTTTGGGGGCAGGGCTCTCCTACGAGCAGTACTTC. Translating gives CASSLGAGLSYEQYF.

V and J are TRBV27 and TRBJ2-5; D unclear. V was trimmed by 5 bases and J by 4 bases, leaving 11 bases between them. The CDR3 covers 13 residues. The germline V gene encodes CDR1 MNHEY and CDR2 SMNVEV (reference sequence). The CDR3 region is CASSGFPSETQYF. DNA of the CDR3: TGTGCCAGCAGTGGATTCCCTTCAGAGACCCAGTACTTC.

The rearrangement joins TRBV25-1 to TRBJ2-3, with D perhaps TRBD2 (5 bases). V lost 6 bases to trimming and J lost 2 bases, with 12 bases between them. CDR3 length: 14 residues. Per the germline V gene, CDR1 is MGHDK and CDR2 is SYGVNS. Here the CDR3 reads CASSSSPYTDTQYF. In DNA form, the CDR3 reads TGTGCCAGCAGCTCTAGCCCTTACACAGATACGCAGTATTTT.

This clone was detected only a few times. The chain links TRBV5-1 to TRBJ1-6; TRBD1 aligns across 7 bases. V shed 4 bases, J shed 6 bases, and the junction held 10 bases outside the gene matches. The germline V gene encodes CDR1 SGHRS and CDR2 YFSETQ. The CDR3 spans 16 residues. The CDR3 bases are TGCGCCAGCAGCGCATTAGGGACAGCCTCTAATTCACCCCTCCACTTT. Residues: CASSALGTASNSPLHF.

V and J are TRBV4-3 and TRBJ2-1; tentative D call: TRBD2 (6 bases). Germline assignment: CDR1 LGHNA and CDR2 YSLEER. The CDR3 has 16 residues. V lost 6 bases and J lost 5, with 20 bases in between. The CDR3 region has the DNA TGCGCCAGCAGTCCTCGTACGGGACTGTTTAACAATGAGCAGTTCTTC. Translation: CASSPRTGLFNNEQFF.